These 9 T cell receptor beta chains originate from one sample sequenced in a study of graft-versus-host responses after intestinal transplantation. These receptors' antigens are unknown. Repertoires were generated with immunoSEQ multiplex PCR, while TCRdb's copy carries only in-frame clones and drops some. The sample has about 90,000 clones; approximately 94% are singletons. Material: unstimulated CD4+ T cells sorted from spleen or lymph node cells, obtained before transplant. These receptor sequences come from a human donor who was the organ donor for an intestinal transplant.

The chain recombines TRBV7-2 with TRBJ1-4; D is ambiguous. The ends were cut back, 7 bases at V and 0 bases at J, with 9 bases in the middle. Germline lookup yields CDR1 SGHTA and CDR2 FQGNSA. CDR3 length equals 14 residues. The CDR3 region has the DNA TGTGCCAGCACCCTCAGACCAACTAATGAAAAACTGTTTTTT. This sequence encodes CASTLRPTNEKLFF. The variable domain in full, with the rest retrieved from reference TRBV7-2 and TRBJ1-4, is GAGVSQSPSNKVTEKGKDVELRCDPISGHTALYWYRQSLGQGLEFLIYFQGNSAPDKSGLPSDRFSAERTGGSVSTLTIQRTQQEDSAVYLCASTLRPTNEKLFFGSGTQLSVL.

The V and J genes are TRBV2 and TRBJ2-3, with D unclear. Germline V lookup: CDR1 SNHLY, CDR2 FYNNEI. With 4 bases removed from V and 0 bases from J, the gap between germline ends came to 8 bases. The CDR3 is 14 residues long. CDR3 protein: CASSGRVSTDTQYF. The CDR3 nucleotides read TGTGCCAGCAGTGGCCGTGTAAGCACAGATACGCAGTATTTT.

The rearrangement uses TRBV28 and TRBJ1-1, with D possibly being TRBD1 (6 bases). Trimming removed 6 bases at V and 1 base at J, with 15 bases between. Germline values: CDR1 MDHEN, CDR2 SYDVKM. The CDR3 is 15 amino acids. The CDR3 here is CASSRTGARNTEAFF. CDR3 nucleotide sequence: TGTGCCAGCAGCCGGACGGGGGCGCGGAACACTGAAGCTTTCTTT.

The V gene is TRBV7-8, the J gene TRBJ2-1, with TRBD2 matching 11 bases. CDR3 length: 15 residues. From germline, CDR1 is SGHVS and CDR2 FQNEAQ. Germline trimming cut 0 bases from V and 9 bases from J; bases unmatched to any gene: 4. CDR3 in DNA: TGTGCCAGCAGCTTAGCTCTAGCGGGGGGCACTGAGCAGTTCTTC. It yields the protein CASSLALAGGTEQFF. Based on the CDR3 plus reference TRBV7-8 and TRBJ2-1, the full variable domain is GAGVSQSPRYKVAKRGQDVALRCDPISGHVSLFWYQQALGQGPEFLTYFQNEAQLDKSGLPSDRFFAERPEGSVSTLKIQRTQQEDSAVYLCASSLALAGGTEQFFGPGTRLTVL.

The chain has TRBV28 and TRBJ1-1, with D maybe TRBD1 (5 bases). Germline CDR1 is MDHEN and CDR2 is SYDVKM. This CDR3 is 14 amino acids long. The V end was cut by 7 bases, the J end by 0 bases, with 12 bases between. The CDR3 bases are TGTGCCAGCATATCGGGACTTATGAACACTGAAGCTTTCTTT. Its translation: CASISGLMNTEAFF.

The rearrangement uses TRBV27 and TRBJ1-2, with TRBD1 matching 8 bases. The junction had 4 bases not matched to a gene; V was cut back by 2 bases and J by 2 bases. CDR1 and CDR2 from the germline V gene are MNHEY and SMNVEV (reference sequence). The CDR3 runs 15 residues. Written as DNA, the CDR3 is TGTGCCAGCAGTTTAACAGGGGGTCAAAACTATGGCTACACCTTC. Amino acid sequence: CASSLTGGQNYGYTF.

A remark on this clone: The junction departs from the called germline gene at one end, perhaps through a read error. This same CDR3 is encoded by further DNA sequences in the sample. CDR3 in DNA: TGTGCCAGCAGCTTTAGGACGGTGAACACTGAGGCTTTCTTT. It encodes CASSFRTVNTEAFF. The V call is TRBV5-6, the J call TRBJ1-1; D unclear. From germline, CDR1 is SGHDT and CDR2 YYEEEE. The CDR3 runs 14 residues.

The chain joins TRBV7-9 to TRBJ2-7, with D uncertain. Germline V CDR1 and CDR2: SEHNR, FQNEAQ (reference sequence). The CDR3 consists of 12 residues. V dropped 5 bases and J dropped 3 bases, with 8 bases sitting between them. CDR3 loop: CASSLTIYEQYF. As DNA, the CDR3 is TGTGCCAGCAGCCTGACCATCTACGAGCAGTACTTC. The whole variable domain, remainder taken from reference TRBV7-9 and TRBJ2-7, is DTGVSQNPRHKITKRGQNVTFRCDPISEHNRLYWYRQTLGQGPEFLTYFQNEAQLEKSRLLSDRFSAERPKGSFSTLEIQRTEQGDSAMYLCASSLTIYEQYFGPGTRLTVT.

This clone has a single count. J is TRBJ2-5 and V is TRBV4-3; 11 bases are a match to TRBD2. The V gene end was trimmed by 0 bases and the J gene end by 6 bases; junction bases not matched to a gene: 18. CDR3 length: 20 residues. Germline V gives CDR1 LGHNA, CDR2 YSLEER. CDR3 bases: TGCGCCAGCAGCCAAGATTCGAATAGCGGGGGGGTGTTGATGCTAAAGACCCAGTACTTC. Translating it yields CASSQDSNSGGVLMLKTQYF.